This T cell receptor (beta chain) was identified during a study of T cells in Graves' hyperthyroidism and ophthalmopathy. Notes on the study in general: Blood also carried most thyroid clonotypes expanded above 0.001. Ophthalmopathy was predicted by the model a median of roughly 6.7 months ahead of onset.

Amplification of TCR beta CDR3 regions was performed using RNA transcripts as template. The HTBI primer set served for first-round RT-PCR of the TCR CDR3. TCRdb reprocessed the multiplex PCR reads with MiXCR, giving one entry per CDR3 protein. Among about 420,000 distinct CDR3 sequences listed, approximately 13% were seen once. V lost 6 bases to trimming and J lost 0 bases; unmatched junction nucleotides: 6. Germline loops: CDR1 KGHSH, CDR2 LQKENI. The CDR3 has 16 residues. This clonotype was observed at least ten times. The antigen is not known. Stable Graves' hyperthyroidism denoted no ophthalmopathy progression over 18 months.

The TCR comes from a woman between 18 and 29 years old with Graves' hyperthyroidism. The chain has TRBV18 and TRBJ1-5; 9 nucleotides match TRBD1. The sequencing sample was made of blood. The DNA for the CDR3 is TGTGCCAGCTCCCCCGGGACAGGGCATAGCAATCAGCCCCAGCATTTT. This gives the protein CASSPGTGHSNQPQHF.